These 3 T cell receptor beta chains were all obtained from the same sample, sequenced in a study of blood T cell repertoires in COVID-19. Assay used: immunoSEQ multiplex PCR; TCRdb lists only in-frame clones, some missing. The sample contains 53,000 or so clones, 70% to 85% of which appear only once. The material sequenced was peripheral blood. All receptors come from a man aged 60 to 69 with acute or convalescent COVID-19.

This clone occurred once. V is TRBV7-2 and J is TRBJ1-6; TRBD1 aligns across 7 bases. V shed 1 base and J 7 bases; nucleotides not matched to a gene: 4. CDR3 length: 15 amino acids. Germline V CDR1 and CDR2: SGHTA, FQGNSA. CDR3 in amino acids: CASSLGGTENSPLHF. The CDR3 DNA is TGTGCCAGCAGCTTAGGCGGGACAGAGAATTCACCCCTCCACTTT.

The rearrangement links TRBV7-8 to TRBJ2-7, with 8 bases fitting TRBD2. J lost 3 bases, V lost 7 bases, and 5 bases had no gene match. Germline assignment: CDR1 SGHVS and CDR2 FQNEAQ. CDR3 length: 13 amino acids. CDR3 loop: CASITTSGYEQYF. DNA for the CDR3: TGTGCCAGCATCACCACTAGCGGCTACGAGCAGTACTTC.

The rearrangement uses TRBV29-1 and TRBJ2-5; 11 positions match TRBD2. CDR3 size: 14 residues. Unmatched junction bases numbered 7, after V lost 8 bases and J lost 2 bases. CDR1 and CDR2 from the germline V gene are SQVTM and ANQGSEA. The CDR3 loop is CSSSTSGTQETQYF. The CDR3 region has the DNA TGCAGCTCCTCGACTAGCGGGACACAAGAGACCCAGTACTTC.